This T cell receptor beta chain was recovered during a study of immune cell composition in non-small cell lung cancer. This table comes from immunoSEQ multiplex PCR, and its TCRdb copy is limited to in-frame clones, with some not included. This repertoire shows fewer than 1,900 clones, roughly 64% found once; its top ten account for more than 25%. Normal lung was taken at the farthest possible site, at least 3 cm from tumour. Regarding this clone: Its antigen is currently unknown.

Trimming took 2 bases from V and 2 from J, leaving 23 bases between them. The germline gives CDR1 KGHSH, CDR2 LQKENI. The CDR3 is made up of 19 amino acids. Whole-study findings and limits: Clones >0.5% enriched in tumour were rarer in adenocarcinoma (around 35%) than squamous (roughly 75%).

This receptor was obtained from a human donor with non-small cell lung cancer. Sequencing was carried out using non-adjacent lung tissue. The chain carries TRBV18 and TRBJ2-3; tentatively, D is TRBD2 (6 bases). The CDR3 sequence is CASSPMARLGRGNTDTQYF. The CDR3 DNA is TGTGCCAGCTCACCAATGGCTCGGTTGGGGCGGGGAAACACAGATACGCAGTATTTT. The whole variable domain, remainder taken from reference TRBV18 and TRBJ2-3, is NAGVMQNPRHLVRRRGQEARLRCSPMKGHSHVYWYRQLPEEGLKFMVYLQKENIIDESGMPKERFSAEFPKEGPSILRIQQVVRGDSAAYFCASSPMARLGRGNTDTQYFGPGTRLTVL.